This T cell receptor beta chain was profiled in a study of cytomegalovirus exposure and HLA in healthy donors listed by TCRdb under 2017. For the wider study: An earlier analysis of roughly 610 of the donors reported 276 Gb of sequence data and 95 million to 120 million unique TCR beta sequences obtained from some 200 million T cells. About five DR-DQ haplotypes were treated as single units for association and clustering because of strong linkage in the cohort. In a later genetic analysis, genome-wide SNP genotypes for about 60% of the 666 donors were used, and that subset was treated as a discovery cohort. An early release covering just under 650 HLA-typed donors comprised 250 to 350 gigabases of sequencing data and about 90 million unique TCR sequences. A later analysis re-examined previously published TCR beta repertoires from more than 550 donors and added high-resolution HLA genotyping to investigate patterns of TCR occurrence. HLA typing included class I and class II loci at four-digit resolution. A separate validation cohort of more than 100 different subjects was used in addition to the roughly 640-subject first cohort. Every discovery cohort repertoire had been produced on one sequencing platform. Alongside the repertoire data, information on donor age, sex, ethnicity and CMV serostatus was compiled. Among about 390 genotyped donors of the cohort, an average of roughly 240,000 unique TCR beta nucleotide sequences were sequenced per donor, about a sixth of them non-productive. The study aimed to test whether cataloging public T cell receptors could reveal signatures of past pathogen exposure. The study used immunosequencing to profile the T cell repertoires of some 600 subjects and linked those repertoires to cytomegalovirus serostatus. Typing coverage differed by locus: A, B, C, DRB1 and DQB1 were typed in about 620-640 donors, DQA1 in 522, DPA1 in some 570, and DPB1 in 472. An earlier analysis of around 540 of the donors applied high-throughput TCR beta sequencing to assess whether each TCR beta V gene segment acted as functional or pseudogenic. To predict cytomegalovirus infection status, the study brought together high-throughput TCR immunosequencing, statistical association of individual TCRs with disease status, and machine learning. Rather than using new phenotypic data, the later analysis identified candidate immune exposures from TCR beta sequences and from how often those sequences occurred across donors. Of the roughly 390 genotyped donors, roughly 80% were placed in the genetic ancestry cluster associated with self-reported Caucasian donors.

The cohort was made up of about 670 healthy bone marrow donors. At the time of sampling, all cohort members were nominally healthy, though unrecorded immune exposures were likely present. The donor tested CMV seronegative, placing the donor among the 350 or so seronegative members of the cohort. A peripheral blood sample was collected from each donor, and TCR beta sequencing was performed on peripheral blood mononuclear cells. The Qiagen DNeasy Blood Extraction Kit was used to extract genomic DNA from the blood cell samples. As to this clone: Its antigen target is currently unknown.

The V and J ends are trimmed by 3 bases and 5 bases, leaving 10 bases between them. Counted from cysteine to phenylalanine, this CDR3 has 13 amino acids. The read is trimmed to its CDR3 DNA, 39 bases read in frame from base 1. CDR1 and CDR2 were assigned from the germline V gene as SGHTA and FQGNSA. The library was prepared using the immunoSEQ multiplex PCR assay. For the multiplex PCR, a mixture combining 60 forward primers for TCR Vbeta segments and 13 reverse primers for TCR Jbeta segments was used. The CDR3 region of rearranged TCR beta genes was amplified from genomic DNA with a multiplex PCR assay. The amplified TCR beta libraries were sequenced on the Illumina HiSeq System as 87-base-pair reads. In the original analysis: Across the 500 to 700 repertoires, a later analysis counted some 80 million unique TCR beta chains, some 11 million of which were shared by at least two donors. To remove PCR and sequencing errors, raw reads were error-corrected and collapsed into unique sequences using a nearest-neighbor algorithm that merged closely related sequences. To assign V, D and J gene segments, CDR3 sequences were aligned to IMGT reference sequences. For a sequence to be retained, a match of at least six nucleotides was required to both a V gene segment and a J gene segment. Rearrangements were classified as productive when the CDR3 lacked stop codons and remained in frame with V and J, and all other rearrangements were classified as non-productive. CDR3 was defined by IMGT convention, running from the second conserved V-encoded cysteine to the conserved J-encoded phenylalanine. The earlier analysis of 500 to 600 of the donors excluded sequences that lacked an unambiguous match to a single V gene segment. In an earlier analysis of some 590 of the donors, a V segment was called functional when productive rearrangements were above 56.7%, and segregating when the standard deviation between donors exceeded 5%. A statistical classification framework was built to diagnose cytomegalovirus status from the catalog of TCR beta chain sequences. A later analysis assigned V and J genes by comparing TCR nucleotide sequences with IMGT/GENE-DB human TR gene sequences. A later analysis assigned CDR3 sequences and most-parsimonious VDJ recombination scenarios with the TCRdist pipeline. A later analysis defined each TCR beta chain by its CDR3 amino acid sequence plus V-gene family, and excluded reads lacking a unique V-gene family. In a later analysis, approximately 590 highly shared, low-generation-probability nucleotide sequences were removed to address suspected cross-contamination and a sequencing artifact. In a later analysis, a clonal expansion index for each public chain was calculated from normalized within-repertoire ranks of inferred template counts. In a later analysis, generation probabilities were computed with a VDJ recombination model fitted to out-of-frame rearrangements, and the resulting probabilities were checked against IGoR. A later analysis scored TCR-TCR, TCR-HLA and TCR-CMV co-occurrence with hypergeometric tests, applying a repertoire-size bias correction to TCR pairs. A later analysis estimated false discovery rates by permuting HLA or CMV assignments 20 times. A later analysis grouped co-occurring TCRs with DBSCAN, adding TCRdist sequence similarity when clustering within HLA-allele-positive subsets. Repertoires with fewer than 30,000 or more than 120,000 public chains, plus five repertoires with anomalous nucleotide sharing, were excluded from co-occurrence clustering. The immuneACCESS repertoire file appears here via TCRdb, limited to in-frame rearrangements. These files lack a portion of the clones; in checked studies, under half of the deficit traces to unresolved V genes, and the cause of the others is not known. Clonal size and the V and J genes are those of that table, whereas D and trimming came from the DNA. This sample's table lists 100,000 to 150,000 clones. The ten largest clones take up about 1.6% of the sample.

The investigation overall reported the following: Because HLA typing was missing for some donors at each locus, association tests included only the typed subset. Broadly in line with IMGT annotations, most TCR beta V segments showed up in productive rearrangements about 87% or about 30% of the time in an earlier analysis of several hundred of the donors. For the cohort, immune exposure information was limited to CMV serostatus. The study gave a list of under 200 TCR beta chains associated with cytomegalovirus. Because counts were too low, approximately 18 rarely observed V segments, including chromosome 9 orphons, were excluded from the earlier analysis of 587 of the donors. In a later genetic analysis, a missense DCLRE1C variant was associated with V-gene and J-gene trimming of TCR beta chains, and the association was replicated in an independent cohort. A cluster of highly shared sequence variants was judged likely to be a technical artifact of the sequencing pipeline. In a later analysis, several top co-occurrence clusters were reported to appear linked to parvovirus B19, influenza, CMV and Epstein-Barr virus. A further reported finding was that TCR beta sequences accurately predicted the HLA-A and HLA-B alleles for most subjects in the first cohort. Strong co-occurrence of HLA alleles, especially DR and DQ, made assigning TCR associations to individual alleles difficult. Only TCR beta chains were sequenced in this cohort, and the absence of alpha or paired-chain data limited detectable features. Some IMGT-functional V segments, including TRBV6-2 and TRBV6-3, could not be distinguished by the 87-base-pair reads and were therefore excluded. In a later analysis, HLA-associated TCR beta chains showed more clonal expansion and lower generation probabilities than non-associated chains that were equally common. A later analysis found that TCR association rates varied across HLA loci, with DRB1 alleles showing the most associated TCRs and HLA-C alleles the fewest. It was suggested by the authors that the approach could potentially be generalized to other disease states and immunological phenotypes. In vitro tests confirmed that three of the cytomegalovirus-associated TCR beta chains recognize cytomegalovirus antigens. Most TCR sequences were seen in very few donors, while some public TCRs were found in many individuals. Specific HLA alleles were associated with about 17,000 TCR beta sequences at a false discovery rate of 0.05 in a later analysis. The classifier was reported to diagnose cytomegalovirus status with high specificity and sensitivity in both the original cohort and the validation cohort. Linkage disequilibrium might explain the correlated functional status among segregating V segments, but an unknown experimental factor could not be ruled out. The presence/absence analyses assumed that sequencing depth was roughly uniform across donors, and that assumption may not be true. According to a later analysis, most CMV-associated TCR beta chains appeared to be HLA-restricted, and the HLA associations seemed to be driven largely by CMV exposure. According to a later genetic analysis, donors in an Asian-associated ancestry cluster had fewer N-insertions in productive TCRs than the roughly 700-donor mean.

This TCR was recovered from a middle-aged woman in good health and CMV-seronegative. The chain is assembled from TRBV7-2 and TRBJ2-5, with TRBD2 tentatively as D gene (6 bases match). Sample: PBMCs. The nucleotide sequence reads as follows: TGTGCCAGCAGCTTTGGGGCGGGGGAGACCCAGTACTTC. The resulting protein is CASSFGAGETQYF.